This T cell receptor (beta chain) was observed in a study of blood T cell repertoires in COVID-19. Study-wide context: There were acute and convalescent COVID-19 samples, and they came from the United States, Italy and Spain. Sources were T cells, B-cell-depleted T cells, or PBMCs; the material itself was cDNA or gDNA.

The CDR3 has 17 amino acids. The germline V gene has CDR1 SNHLY and CDR2 FYNNEI. V was cut by 6 bases and J by 1 base, with 16 bases left in between. Original data processing: Amplifying reference gene primers gave estimates of nucleated cell counts. Here immunoSEQ multiplex PCR was the method, and the copy in TCRdb shows in-frame clones only, minus some. V, J and clone size are taken as reported in that table, and D and trimming were inferred from the DNA itself. The repertoire holds over 45,000 clones, roughly 84% seen once, with 6.5% to 8% in the top ten. The sequencing input was peripheral blood. This clonotype was obtained from a man in his fifties with active COVID-19. The V call is TRBV2, the J call TRBJ1-6, with D perhaps TRBD1 (6 bases). The CDR3 DNA reads as TGTGCCAGCAGCTCACCGGGGGGCGCTTCCTATAATTCACCCCTCCACTTT. This codes for CASSSPGGASYNSPLHF.